Listed below are T cell receptor beta chains from one sample, sequenced in a study of post-analysis software for immune sequencing data. MiXCR, applied by TCRdb to the PCR reads, yields one record per CDR3 protein. The sample contains 740,000 or so distinct CDR3 sequences, about 50% of which appear only once. The specimen was blood. The receptors stem from a girl under 18 with multiple sclerosis. Both conserved end residues are part of each CDR3. The D gene is left open where the match is weak. Clone size appears in some rows only: once, few, many, or a class for an expanded clone.

D	J	size	V	DNA	CDR3
TRBD1	TRBJ2-5	.	TRBV12-3/TRBV12-4	TGTGCCAGCAGTTCCGGGACAGTAGAGACCCAGTACTTC	CASSSGTVETQYF
.	TRBJ2-5	.	TRBV12-3/TRBV12-4	TGTGCCAGCAGTTTAGGTAGCGTCCACCAAGAGACCCAGTACTTC	CASSLGSVHQETQYF
TRBD1	TRBJ1-2	.	TRBV11-2	TGTGCCAGCAGCTCCCGGGACAGGGGCATCTATGGCTACACCTTC	CASSSRDRGIYGYTF
TRBD2	TRBJ2-4	.	TRBV7-9	TGTGCCAGCAGCCAAGAAGGGACTAGCGAGGGGTGGTACTTC	CASSQEGTSEGWYF
.	TRBJ2-7	.	TRBV3-1	TGTGCCAGCAGCTTAACTTTGGGCAGTTTCTACGAGCAGTACTTC	CASSLTLGSFYEQYF
.	TRBJ1-5	.	TRBV12-3/TRBV12-4	TGTGCCAGCAGTTTCCGCGTGGGAGAGGGAAGCAATCGGCCCCAGCATTTT	CASSFRVGEGSNRPQHF
.	TRBJ1-2	.	TRBV3-1	TGTGCCAGCAGCCAAGCAAAGGCAGGTCCTGGCTACACCTTC	CASSQAKAGPGYTF
.	TRBJ2-7	.	TRBV9	TGTGCCAGCAGCGTGAGGGGGGCACTTGACGAGCAGTACTTC	CASSVRGALDEQYF
.	TRBJ2-3	.	TRBV5-1	TGCGCCAGCAGCTTGCCCACTGGGGGGGCGTACGGGGCAGATACGCAGTATTTT	CASSLPTGGAYGADTQYF
.	TRBJ2-1	.	TRBV5-1	TGCGCCAGCAGCCCAACGCAGAGTTACAATGAGCAGTTCTTC	CASSPTQSYNEQFF
.	TRBJ2-3	once	TRBV6-6	TGTGCCATGAAGGGGCTCTCAGATACGCAGTATTTT	CAMKGLSDTQYF
.	TRBJ2-3	few	TRBV20-1	TGCAGTGCCCCTAAGGCAAGCACTAGCACAGATACGCAGTATTTT	CSAPKASTSTDTQYF